Listed below are T cell receptor beta chains from one sample, sequenced in a study of T cell clones after liver transplantation. Produced via immunoSEQ multiplex PCR; TCRdb's table is partial and in-frame only. Among 75,000 to 100,000 clones listed, roughly 80% were seen once. This specimen consisted of CD4+ T cells from blood, obtained around 42 months after liver transplant. The source of these receptors is a human patient who received a liver transplant. Some of the T cells may derive from the graft donor. Both conserved end residues are part of each CDR3. Each record gives: D gene, J gene, clone size, CDR3 length, V gene, CDR3 DNA, CDR3 protein. A D gene is named only where the DNA matches it firmly. Rows may omit the clone size; those that give it use once, few, many or a size class.

D: -
J: TRBJ1-1
size: -
length: 15
V: TRBV19
DNA: TGTGCCAGTAGTACTCACGGGAGCCCACGTGCTGAAGCTTTCTTT
CDR3: CASSTHGSPRAEAFF

D: TRBD1
J: TRBJ1-2
size: -
length: 14
V: TRBV6-1
DNA: TGTGCCAGCAGCCCTTCGGGACAGCCCCGAAACTTCTCCTTC
CDR3: CASSPSGQPRNFSF

D: -
J: TRBJ2-7
size: -
length: 17
V: TRBV5-1
DNA: TGCGCCAGCAGCCCCGAGGTGGGGCTATCAAACTCCTACGAGCAGTACTTC
CDR3: CASSPEVGLSNSYEQYF

D: -
J: TRBJ2-7
size: many
length: 11
V: TRBV5-4
DNA: TGTGCCAGCAGCAACTCCTACGAGCAGTACTTC
CDR3: CASSNSYEQYF

D: -
J: TRBJ1-5
size: -
length: 15
V: TRBV4-1
DNA: TGCGCCAGCAGCCGAGGTGAAGTGGGAAACGGGCCCCAGCATTTT
CDR3: CASSRGEVGNGPQHF

D: -
J: TRBJ2-1
size: -
length: 11
V: TRBV18
DNA: TGTGCCAGCTCACGCGACAATGAGCAGTTCTTC
CDR3: CASSRDNEQFF

D: -
J: TRBJ2-2
size: -
length: 15
V: TRBV4-3
DNA: TGCGCCAGCAGCCGCGGCCCAGCAGAATCCGGGGAGCTGTTTTTT
CDR3: CASSRGPAESGELFF

D: TRBD2
J: TRBJ2-7
size: -
length: 15
V: TRBV11-2
DNA: TGTGCCAGCAGCTCGGGGGCTAGCGGGACCGACGAGCAGTACTTC
CDR3: CASSSGASGTDEQYF

D: -
J: TRBJ1-1
size: -
length: 12
V: TRBV7-3
DNA: TGTGCCAGCAGCTTAACAGGGGGTAAAGCTTTCTTT
CDR3: CASSLTGGKAFF

D: -
J: TRBJ2-1
size: -
length: 16
V: TRBV7-2
DNA: TGTGCCAGCAGCATCGGACCCTCACGGTTGGTAAATGAGCAGTTCTTC
CDR3: CASSIGPSRLVNEQFF

D: -
J: TRBJ1-5
size: -
length: 13
V: TRBV30
DNA: TGTGCCTGGAGCGCCTTGGCGGAACAGCCCCAGCATTTT
CDR3: CAWSALAEQPQHF

D: -
J: TRBJ2-3
size: -
length: 16
V: TRBV5-4
DNA: TGTGCCAGCAGCTTTATCAAGGGAAGGGGTTCAGATACGCAGTATTTT
CDR3: CASSFIKGRGSDTQYF

D: TRBD2
J: TRBJ2-1
size: -
length: 16
V: TRBV11-3
DNA: TGTGCCAGCAGCTTACGTGGCGGGGGGGTTTACAATGAGCAGTTCTTC
CDR3: CASSLRGGGVYNEQFF

D: TRBD1
J: TRBJ2-1
size: -
length: 13
V: TRBV9
DNA: TGTGCCAGCAGCCCTGGACAGGCCAATGAGCAGTTCTTC
CDR3: CASSPGQANEQFF

D: TRBD1
J: TRBJ1-2
size: -
length: 16
V: TRBV19
DNA: TGTGCCAGTAGTACTTGGGACAGTCTGCTCAACTATGGCTACACCTTC
CDR3: CASSTWDSLLNYGYTF

D: -
J: TRBJ2-1
size: -
length: 16
V: TRBV6-5
DNA: TGTGCCAGCAGTTACACGCCCGCCGGAGCTTCAAATGAGCAGTTCTTC
CDR3: CASSYTPAGASNEQFF

D: -
J: TRBJ1-5
size: -
length: 17
V: TRBV19
DNA: TGTGCCAGTAGTATTCCGGGGCCCGGATTTCGGAATCAGCCCCAGCATTTT
CDR3: CASSIPGPGFRNQPQHF

D: TRBD1
J: TRBJ2-7
size: -
length: 13
V: TRBV18
DNA: TGTGCCAGCTCACCAGACAGGGCTTACGAGCAGTACTTC
CDR3: CASSPDRAYEQYF

D: -
J: TRBJ1-5
size: once
length: 15
V: TRBV19
DNA: TGTGCCAGTAGCCGGACAGCCGAACCGAATCAGCCCCAGCATTTT
CDR3: CASSRTAEPNQPQHF